This T cell receptor beta chain originates from a study of blood T cell repertoires in COVID-19. Study overall: Some COVID-19 samples were acute and others convalescent; all came from the United States, Italy and Spain.

TCRdb's copy holds only in-frame clones and misses some; the assay was immunoSEQ multiplex PCR. This sample has some 220,000 clones; approximately 92% occur once, and the top ten carry roughly 3.7%. The germline V and J ends were trimmed by 1 base and 4 bases, with 13 bases remaining between them. The CDR3 sequence is 15 residues long. The germline gives CDR1 LGHDT, CDR2 YNNKEL (reference sequence). Sequenced material: PBMCs or T cells enriched from blood (not recorded which). The gene calls are TRBV3-1 (or the pseudogene TRBV3-2) and TRBJ1-1; a possible D gene is TRBD1 (6 bases). The TCR originated in a woman aged 18-35 years in a cohort exposed to, infected with or recovered from COVID-19 (not recorded which). The DNA of the CDR3 is TGTGCCAGCAGCCAAGGCAGACAGGCTAGCACTGAAGCTTTCTTT. It yields the protein CASSQGRQASTEAFF.